A single sample is the source of the 7 T cell receptor beta chains below, sequenced in a study of beta chain features in type 1 diabetes. The antigens for these receptors are not known. Reverse transcribing all isolated RNA meant expressed TCRB transcripts were sequenced. Repertoires were generated with immunoSEQ multiplex PCR, while TCRdb's copy carries only in-frame clones and drops some. This repertoire shows 30,000 or so clones, 65% found once; its top ten account for over 2%. Study outcomes and limitations: Type 1 diabetes patients showed a moderate but significant shortening of TCRB CDR3s in all four CD4+ subsets.

Sequencing was done on a sample of Tregs from blood. All receptors derive from a woman younger than 45 with type 1 diabetes.

This rearrangement joins TRBV6-6 to TRBJ1-1; 10 nucleotides match TRBD1. V lost 5 bases to trimming and J lost 8 bases; unmatched junction nucleotides: 11. The CDR3 sequence is 15 residues long. Germline V lookup: CDR1 MNHNY, CDR2 SVGAGI (reference sequence). CDR3 region: CASSKDPDRGREAFF. DNA of the CDR3: TGTGCCAGCAGTAAAGACCCCGACAGGGGGCGAGAAGCTTTCTTT.

The J gene is TRBJ2-1, the V gene TRBV7-9; 9 nucleotides match TRBD1. This CDR3 comprises 17 residues. V trimming: 4 bases; J trimming: 5 bases; junction bases outside the gene matches: 12. Germline-derived CDR1 and CDR2 are SEHNR and FQNEAQ (reference sequence). The chain's CDR3 is CASSSSTGTGSNNEQFF. The CDR3 nucleotides read TGTGCCAGCAGCTCATCTACCGGGACAGGGAGCAACAATGAGCAGTTCTTC.

The V call is TRBV18, the J call TRBJ2-7, with 7 positions matching TRBD2. Germline trimming cut 6 bases from V and 2 bases from J; bases unmatched to any gene: 7. This CDR3 is 14 amino acids long. CDR1 is KGHSH, CDR2 LQKENI, per germline. The CDR3 DNA is TGTGCCAGCTCCCGTACGGGAGGCACCTACGAGCAGTACTTC. It yields the protein CASSRTGGTYEQYF.

In nucleotides, the CDR3 is TGTGCCAGCTCACCGATACAGGGGGCGCGAGGAAACACCATATATTTT. It encodes CASSPIQGARGNTIYF. V is TRBV18 and J is TRBJ1-3, with TRBD1 identical over 9 bases. Germline V gene lookup returns CDR1 KGHSH and CDR2 LQKENI. The CDR3 totals 16 residues. The ends lost 3 bases at V and 4 bases at J; junction bases unmatched: 7.

The rearrangement uses TRBV27 and TRBJ1-2; D perhaps matches TRBD1 (6 bases). The CDR3 runs 15 residues. Germline CDR1 MNHEY, CDR2 SMNVEV (reference sequence). V was pared by 3 bases and J by 3 bases, with 14 bases between. The CDR3 protein is CASSFTGFYDYGYTF. The CDR3 bases are TGTGCCAGCAGTTTTACAGGGTTTTATGACTATGGCTACACCTTC.

The chain links TRBV10-3 to TRBJ2-1; tentatively, D is TRBD1 (7 bases). The CDR3 consists of 16 residues. V dropped 0 bases and J dropped 3 bases, with 12 bases sitting between them. Germline CDR1 is ENHRY and CDR2 is SYGVKD. The CDR3 coding sequence is TGTGCCATCAGTGAGTCCGGCCAGGGGGGCTACAATGAGCAGTTCTTC. Translating gives CAISESGQGGYNEQFF.

The CDR3 here is CSVYGRGRGYTF. CDR3 nucleotides: TGCAGCGTTTACGGCAGGGGAAGGGGCTACACCTTC. The J gene is TRBJ1-2, the V gene TRBV29-1; D may be TRBD1 (6 bases). The CDR3 contains 12 residues. Germline lookup yields CDR1 SQVTM and CDR2 ANQGSEA. The V end lost 5 bases, the J end lost 8 bases, and 15 bases lay between the germline ends.